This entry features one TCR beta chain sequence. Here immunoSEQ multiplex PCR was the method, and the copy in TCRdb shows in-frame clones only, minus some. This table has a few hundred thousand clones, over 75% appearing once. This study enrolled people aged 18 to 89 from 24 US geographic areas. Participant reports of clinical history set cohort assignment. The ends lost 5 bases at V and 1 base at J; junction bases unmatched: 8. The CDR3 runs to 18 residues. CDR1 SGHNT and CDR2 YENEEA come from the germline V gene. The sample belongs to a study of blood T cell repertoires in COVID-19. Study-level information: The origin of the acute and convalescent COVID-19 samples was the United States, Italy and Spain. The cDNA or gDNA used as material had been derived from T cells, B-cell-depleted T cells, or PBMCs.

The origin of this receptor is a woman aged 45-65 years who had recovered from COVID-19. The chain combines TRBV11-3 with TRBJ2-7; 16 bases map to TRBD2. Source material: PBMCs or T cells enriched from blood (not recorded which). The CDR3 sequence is CASSPGGLAGGTSYEQYF. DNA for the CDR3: TGTGCCAGCAGCCCTGGGGGACTAGCGGGAGGGACATCCTACGAGCAGTACTTC.